The clone carrying this TCR beta chain has a handful of counts. Its target is unknown. The time point denotes: patch test 3, about 24 weeks after DPC sensitization. Treatment of the sample: therapeutic diphenylcyclopropenone sensitization with weekly scalp DPC. This sample is drawn from a study of human T cells and chemical hapten exposure. The wider study: Across the whole study, which lasted about 6 months, patients were given diphenylcyclopropenone on the scalp once a week.

Findings and caveats of the study: Since the donors had alopecia, their immune response may not be the same as that of healthy people.

TCRdb reprocessed the RACE reads via MiXCR and lists one record per CDR3 protein. The data contain about 190,000 distinct CDR3 sequences, around 23% of them seen just once; the ten biggest clones take up roughly 2.3%. Trimming cost V 3 bases and J 0 bases; bases outside gene matches: 5. The CDR3 spans 15 residues. In germline, CDR1 is DFQATT, CDR2 SNEGSKA (reference sequence). The sequence was collected from a woman between 35 and 50 years old with alopecia areata. Some clones in this sample may be carry-over from other donors' samples. This chain uses TRBV20-1 with TRBJ1-5, with 7 bases lining up with TRBD1. This specimen was whole blood, taken in connection with sensitization to the hapten diphenylcyclopropenone (DPC). The CDR3 sequence is CSASRDSYSNQPQHF. In nucleotides, the CDR3 is TGCAGTGCTAGCCGGGACAGCTATAGCAATCAGCCCCAGCATTTT.